These 21 T cell receptor beta chains share one sample of origin, sequenced in a study of post-analysis software for immune sequencing data. Whole-study findings and limits: Comparison of patients with controls showed five TRBV segments more frequent in patients, TRBV5-6, TRBV5-1 and TRBV20-1 among them.

Presence of unique molecular identifiers characterized the TCR beta cDNA libraries. TCRdb analysed the PCR reads with MiXCR anew, one entry per CDR3 protein. The sample includes about 460,000 distinct CDR3 sequences, 40% to 55% of them seen just once. For these TCRs, the target antigens are not known. Input material: blood. These receptors were obtained from a girl aged 10 to 17 with multiple sclerosis.

The V gene is TRBV24-1, the J gene TRBJ2-1, with a weak D call TRBD2 (5 bases). The ends were cut back, 6 bases at V and 6 bases at J, with 8 bases in the middle. The CDR3 covers 12 residues. Germline values: CDR1 KGHDR, CDR2 SFDVKD. The CDR3 DNA reads TGTGCCACCAGTCCAGAGGGCAATGAGCAGTTCTTC. As protein: CATSPEGNEQFF.

This clonotype was observed a handful of times. This chain uses TRBV29-1 with TRBJ1-2, with a tentative D call TRBD1 (5 bases). The germline CDR1 and CDR2 sequences are SQVTM and ANQGSEA. V was shortened by 5 bases and J by 4 bases, with 11 bases between the two germline ends. The CDR3 runs 12 residues. Here the CDR3 DNA reads TGCAGCGTTACAGGTCGCTTCTATGGCTACACCTTC. It codes for CSVTGRFYGYTF.

V is TRBV5-1 and J is TRBJ2-7; maybe TRBD1 (6 bases). The length of the CDR3 is 15 residues. Trimming removed 3 bases from V and 3 bases from J, with 16 bases in between. Germline V gene data show CDR1 as SGHRS and CDR2 as YFSETQ. The CDR3 protein is CASSSGDRPSYEQYF. The DNA for the CDR3 is TGCGCCAGCAGCTCGGGTGACAGGCCAAGCTACGAGCAGTACTTC.

The V gene is TRBV12-3 or TRBV12-4, the J gene TRBJ2-7, with D unresolved. The CDR3 runs 13 residues. With 8 bases removed from V and 4 bases from J, the gap between germline ends came to 15 bases. The CDR3 region is CASGRGRSYEQYF. DNA of the CDR3: TGTGCCAGCGGCCGTGGAAGGTCTTACGAGCAGTACTTC.

The CDR3: CATSDPRTSGRGETQYF. DNA for the CDR3: TGTGCCACCAGTGACCCACGGACTAGCGGGAGAGGAGAGACCCAGTACTTC. The chain employs TRBV24-1 and TRBJ2-5, with 13 bases lining up with TRBD2. Per germline, CDR1 KGHDR and CDR2 SFDVKD. The J segment lost 4 bases and the V segment lost 4 bases, leaving 8 bases of the junction unmatched. The CDR3 length is 17 residues.

The CDR3 sequence is CASALGTSGGYEQYF. DNA of the CDR3: TGCGCCAGCGCCCTAGGGACTAGCGGGGGCTACGAGCAGTACTTC. The V call is TRBV5-1, the J call TRBJ2-7; 14 bases agree with TRBD2. CDR3 length: 15 amino acids. CDR1 and CDR2 from the germline V gene are SGHRS and YFSETQ. V shed 7 bases, J shed 3 bases, and the junction held 6 bases outside the gene matches. The whole variable domain, filled in from reference TRBV5-1 and TRBJ2-7, reads KAGVTQTPRYLIKTRGQQVTLSCSPISGHRSVSWYQQTPGQGLQFLFEYFSETQRNKGNFPGRFSGRQFSNSRSEMNVSTLELGDSALYLCASALGTSGGYEQYFGPGTRLTVT.

The chain recombines TRBV20-1 with TRBJ2-3; D gene ambiguous. Germline CDR1 reads DFQATT; CDR2 reads SNEGSKA (reference sequence). V gave up 3 bases and J gave up 0 bases, with 10 bases separating them. The CDR3 runs 14 residues. DNA of the CDR3: TGCAGTGCTAGCCAGCAACGCAGCACAGATACGCAGTATTTT. This gives the protein CSASQQRSTDTQYF.

The chain uses TRBV7-9 and TRBJ1-4; no clear D. Trimming removed 4 bases at V and 0 bases at J, with 15 bases between. CDR1 is SEHNR, CDR2 FQNEAQ, per germline (reference sequence). The CDR3 is 17 amino acids. CDR3 sequence: CASSSNFGETTNEKLFF. The CDR3 coding sequence is TGTGCCAGCAGCTCCAATTTTGGGGAAACAACTAATGAAAAACTGTTTTTT.

This chain links TRBV28 with TRBJ2-2; 9 nucleotides align to TRBD2. CDR1 is MDHEN, CDR2 SYDVKM, per germline. V lost 5 bases to trimming and J lost 0 bases; unmatched junction nucleotides: 4. There are 16 residues in the CDR3. In nucleotides, the CDR3 is TGTGCCAGCAGTCCGACTAGCGGACCGAACACCGGGGAGCTGTTTTTT. Protein sequence: CASSPTSGPNTGELFF. Full variable domain (missing parts from reference TRBV28 and TRBJ2-2): DVKVTQSSRYLVKRTGEKVFLECVQDMDHENMFWYRQDPGLGLRLIYFSYDVKMKEKGDIPEGYSVSREKKERFSLILESASTNQTSMYLCASSPTSGPNTGELFFGEGSRLTVL.

The DNA for the CDR3 is TGCGCCAGCAGCTCCCTCACGACAGCTCGCACAGATACGCAGTATTTT. It is translated as CASSSLTTARTDTQYF. The chain uses TRBV5-1 and TRBJ2-3; maybe TRBD1 (5 bases). Germline V gives CDR1 SGHRS, CDR2 YFSETQ. This CDR3 has 16 residues. V was cut by 3 bases and J by 1 base, with 15 bases left in between.

The chain joins TRBV7-8 to TRBJ2-1; TRBD2 matches 7 bases. The trim removed 1 base at V and 5 bases at J, leaving 11 bases unmatched. This CDR3 is built from 17 residues. Germline V lookup: CDR1 SGHVS, CDR2 FQNEAQ. The CDR3 nucleotides are TGTGCCAGCAGCTTAGTCGGGCTGGGCGGGGGAAACAATGAGCAGTTCTTC. This translates into CASSLVGLGGGNNEQFF. Together with reference TRBV7-8 and TRBJ2-1, the CDR3 gives the full variable domain: GAGVSQSPRYKVAKRGQDVALRCDPISGHVSLFWYQQALGQGPEFLTYFQNEAQLDKSGLPSDRFFAERPEGSVSTLKIQRTQQEDSAVYLCASSLVGLGGGNNEQFFGPGTRLTVL.

This clonotype was counted between two and nine times. The chain has TRBV5-1 and TRBJ1-2, with TRBD1 matching 9 bases. The junction had 5 bases not matched to a gene; V was cut back by 3 bases and J by 8 bases. From germline, CDR1 is SGHRS and CDR2 YFSETQ. CDR3 length: 13 amino acids. CDR3 protein: CASSSGQGSGYTF. CDR3 sequence (DNA): TGCGCCAGCAGCTCGGGACAGGGCTCCGGCTACACCTTC. Filled out from reference TRBV5-1 and TRBJ1-2, the complete variable domain reads KAGVTQTPRYLIKTRGQQVTLSCSPISGHRSVSWYQQTPGQGLQFLFEYFSETQRNKGNFPGRFSGRQFSNSRSEMNVSTLELGDSALYLCASSSGQGSGYTFGSGTRLTVV.

In its sample, this clonotype was seen many times. J is TRBJ1-2 and V is TRBV12-3 or TRBV12-4; 8 nucleotides line up with TRBD1. CDR3 length: 15 amino acids. J was trimmed by 4 bases and V by 5 bases; bases with no gene match: 9. In DNA form, the CDR3 reads TGTGCCAGCAGTGAGGAGACAGGGGCGGCCTATGGCTACACCTTC. Protein: CASSEETGAAYGYTF.

This clonotype showed up just a few times. The chain joins TRBV6-1 to TRBJ2-7; 9 bases are shared with TRBD1. There are 14 residues in the CDR3. CDR1 MNHNS and CDR2 SASEGT come from the germline V gene. J was trimmed by 6 bases and V by 8 bases; bases with no gene match: 11. DNA of the CDR3: TGTGCCAGCGGTTGGAAACAGGGGGCGGCCGAGCAGTACTTC. Protein sequence: CASGWKQGAAEQYF.

This chain joins TRBV10-3 and TRBJ2-1; 7 bases match TRBD2. The CDR3 is made up of 17 amino acids. V gave up 0 bases and J gave up 6 bases; unmatched junction bases: 11. CDR1 and CDR2 from the germline V gene are ENHRY and SYGVKD. The CDR3 DNA reads as TGTGCCATCAGTGAGTCGCCAATAGGCGGGAGCAGCAATGAGCAGTTCTTC. It codes for CAISESPIGGSSNEQFF.

The chain uses TRBV28 and TRBJ2-1, with 8 bases matching TRBD2. Looked up from germline, CDR1 is MDHEN and CDR2 is SYDVKM. The CDR3 totals 15 residues. Trimming took 7 bases from V and 2 from J; bases not matched to a gene: 7. This chain's CDR3 is CASTAGTSAYNEQFF. CDR3 nucleotides: TGTGCCAGCACTGCCGGGACTAGTGCCTACAATGAGCAGTTCTTC.

The J gene is TRBJ2-7, the V gene TRBV21-1; TRBD1, as called in the table, went unchecked against the DNA. TRBV21-1 is assigned pseudogene status. The CDR3 runs 17 residues. The CDR3 coding sequence is TGTGCCAGCAGCAAATACCAGGGCCCCCTAAGGACCTACGAGCAGTACTTC. Translation gives CASSKYQGPLRTYEQYF.

The rearrangement joins TRBV12-3 or TRBV12-4 to TRBJ2-5; 8 bases are a match to TRBD2. The CDR3 runs 14 residues. Trimming at V came to 5 bases and at J to 5 bases, leaving 7 bases not matched to a gene. The DNA of the CDR3 is TGTGCCAGCAGTAAGACTAGCGTGGGGGAGACCCAGTACTTC. As protein: CASSKTSVGETQYF.

This clonotype was observed a handful of times. The junction departs from the called germline gene at one end, perhaps through a read error. The CDR3 loop reads CASNLDPGQHYSYTF. The CDR3 nucleotides are TGTGCCAGCAACCTTGATCCGGGACAGCACTATAGCTACACCTTC. The chain employs TRBV11-2 and TRBJ1-2; 7 positions match TRBD1. Germline values: CDR1 SGHAT, CDR2 FQNNGV. This CDR3 has 15 amino acids.

The chain employs TRBV27 and TRBJ2-1; no reliable D call. The CDR3 is made up of 14 amino acids. CDR1 and CDR2 (germline): MNHEY, SMNVEV (reference sequence). Between the trimmed V and J ends, which lost 6 bases and 8 bases, there was a span of 17 bases. In DNA form, the CDR3 reads TGTGCCAGCAGCGTATTATGGGTGGCCGATGAGCAGTTCTTC. It encodes CASSVLWVADEQFF.

The CDR3, as DNA: TGTGCCAGCAGCCAAGATCAACGGGAGGCTGTCACCGGGGAGCTGTTTTTT. This encodes CASSQDQREAVTGELFF. V gene TRBV3-1 combines with J gene TRBJ2-2; 7 nucleotides align to TRBD2. V lost 0 bases and J lost 4; bases outside the gene matches: 8. The CDR3 spans 17 residues. The germline V gene encodes CDR1 LGHDT and CDR2 YNNKEL (reference sequence). The full variable domain, rest sourced from reference TRBV3-1 and TRBJ2-2, is DTAVSQTPKYLVTQMGNDKSIKCEQNLGHDTMYWYKQDSKKFLKIMFSYNNKELIINETVPNRFSPKSPDKAHLNLHINSLELGDSAVYFCASSQDQREAVTGELFFGEGSRLTVL.